The T cell receptor (beta chain) described here comes from a study of cytomegalovirus exposure and HLA in healthy donors. About the study: Genotyping of 400 or so donors showed that 80% to 85% belonged to the Caucasian-associated ancestry cluster.

Germline lookup yields CDR1 MDHEN and CDR2 SYDVKM. The CDR3 contains 18 residues. With 7 bases removed from V and 0 bases from J, the gap between germline ends came to 23 bases. Both 60 Vbeta primers and 13 Jbeta primers went into the PCR. Repertoires were generated with immunoSEQ multiplex PCR, while TCRdb's copy carries only in-frame clones and drops some. Of 100,000 to 150,000 clones listed, just under 85% are singletons. The J gene is TRBJ2-3, the V gene TRBV28, with D tentatively TRBD2 (6 bases). The sequenced material came from PBMCs. The sequence was obtained from a boy aged 2 to 9 in good health and CMV-seronegative. The CDR3 DNA reads TGTGCCAGCAATCAAAGCCCCGGGACTGACACTAGCACAGATACGCAGTATTTT. This gives the protein CASNQSPGTDTSTDTQYF. Supplemented by reference TRBV28 and TRBJ2-3, the full variable domain reads DVKVTQSSRYLVKRTGEKVFLECVQDMDHENMFWYRQDPGLGLRLIYFSYDVKMKEKGDIPEGYSVSREKKERFSLILESASTNQTSMYLCASNQSPGTDTSTDTQYFGPGTRLTVL.